This T cell receptor beta chain was documented in a study of T cells in Graves' hyperthyroidism and ophthalmopathy. Study observations and caveats: The majority of expanded thyroid clonotypes above 0.001 also appeared in blood.

No ophthalmopathy progression within 18 months constituted stable Graves' hyperthyroidism. Patients with uncontrolled infections, other autoimmune diseases, pregnancy or lactation were excluded. Germline values: CDR1 SGHNT, CDR2 YENEEA. V trimming: 4 bases; J trimming: 3 bases; junction bases outside the gene matches: 2. The CDR3 runs 13 residues. Amplification yielded TCR beta CDR3 regions, with RNA transcripts as the source. First-round RT-PCR targeting the TCR CDR3 was performed with the HTBI primer set. TCRdb redid the calling of the multiplex PCR reads with MiXCR, one entry per CDR3 protein. The table includes about 710,000 distinct CDR3 sequences, about 16% detected once. This clonotype was recorded at least ten times. Its antigen is currently unknown.

The source is a man in his late teens or twenties with Graves' hyperthyroidism. The chain employs TRBV11-3 and TRBJ1-1; 7 nucleotides align to TRBD1. The sample taken for sequencing was blood. Here the CDR3 DNA reads TGTGCCAGCAGCTGGGACAGATACACTGAAGCTTTCTTT. Encoded protein: CASSWDRYTEAFF.